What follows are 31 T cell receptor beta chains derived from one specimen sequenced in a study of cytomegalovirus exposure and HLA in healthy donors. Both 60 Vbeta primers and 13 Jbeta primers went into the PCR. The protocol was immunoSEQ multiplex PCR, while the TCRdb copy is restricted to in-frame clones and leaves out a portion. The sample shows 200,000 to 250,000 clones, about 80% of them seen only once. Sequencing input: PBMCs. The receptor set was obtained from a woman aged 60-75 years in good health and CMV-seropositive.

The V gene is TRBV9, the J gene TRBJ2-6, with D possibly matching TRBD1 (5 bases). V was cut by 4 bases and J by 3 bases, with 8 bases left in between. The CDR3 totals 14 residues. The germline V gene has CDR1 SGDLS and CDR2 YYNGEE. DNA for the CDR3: TGTGCCAGCAGCCTAAGGGGTGGGGCCAACGTCCTGACTTTC. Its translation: CASSLRGGANVLTF.

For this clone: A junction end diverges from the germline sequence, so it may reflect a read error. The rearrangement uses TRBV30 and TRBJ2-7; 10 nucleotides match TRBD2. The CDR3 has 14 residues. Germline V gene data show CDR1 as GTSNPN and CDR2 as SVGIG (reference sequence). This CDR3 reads CAWTSGRASSEQYF. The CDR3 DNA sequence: TGTGCCTGGACCAGCGGGAGGGCCTCCTCCGAGCAGTACTTC.

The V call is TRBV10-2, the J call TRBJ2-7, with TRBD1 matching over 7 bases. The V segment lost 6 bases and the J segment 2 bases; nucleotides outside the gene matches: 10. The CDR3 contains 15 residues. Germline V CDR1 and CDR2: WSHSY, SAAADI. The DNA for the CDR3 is TGCGCCAGCAGCTTGGGACAGTTTCTAACCTACGAGCAGTACTTC. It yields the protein CASSLGQFLTYEQYF.

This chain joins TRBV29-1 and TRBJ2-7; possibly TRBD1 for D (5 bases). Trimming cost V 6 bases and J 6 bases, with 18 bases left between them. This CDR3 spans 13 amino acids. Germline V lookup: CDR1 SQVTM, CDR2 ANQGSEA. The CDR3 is CSVGQVSGLEQYF. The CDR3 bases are TGCAGCGTCGGACAAGTTAGTGGCCTCGAGCAGTACTTC.

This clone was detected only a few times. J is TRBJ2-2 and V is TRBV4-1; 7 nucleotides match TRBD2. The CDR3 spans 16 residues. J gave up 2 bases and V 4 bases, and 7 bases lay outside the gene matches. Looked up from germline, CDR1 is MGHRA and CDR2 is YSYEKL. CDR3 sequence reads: CASSLQTSSNTGELFF. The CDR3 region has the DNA TGCGCCAGCAGCCTCCAGACTAGCTCCAACACCGGGGAGCTGTTTTTT.

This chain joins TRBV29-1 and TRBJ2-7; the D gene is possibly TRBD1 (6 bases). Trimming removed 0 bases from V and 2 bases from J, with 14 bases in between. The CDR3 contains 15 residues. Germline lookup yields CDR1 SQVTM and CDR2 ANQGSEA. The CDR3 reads CSVEDPLGGPYEQYF. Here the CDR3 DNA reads TGCAGCGTTGAAGACCCACTAGGGGGACCCTACGAGCAGTACTTC.

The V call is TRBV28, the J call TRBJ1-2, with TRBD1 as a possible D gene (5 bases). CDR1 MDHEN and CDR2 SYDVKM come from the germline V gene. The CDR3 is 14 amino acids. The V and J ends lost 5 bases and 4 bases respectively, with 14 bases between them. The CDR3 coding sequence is TGTGCCAGCAGTGTGGGGTTAAGGGGCTATGGCTACACCTTC. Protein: CASSVGLRGYGYTF.

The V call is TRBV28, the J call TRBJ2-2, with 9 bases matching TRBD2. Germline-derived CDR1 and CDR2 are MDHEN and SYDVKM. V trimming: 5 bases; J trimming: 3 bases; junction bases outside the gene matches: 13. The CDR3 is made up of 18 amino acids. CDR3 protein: CASSDPRAGGTYTGELFF. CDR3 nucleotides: TGTGCCAGCAGTGACCCCAGGGCGGGAGGGACTTACACCGGGGAGCTGTTTTTT.

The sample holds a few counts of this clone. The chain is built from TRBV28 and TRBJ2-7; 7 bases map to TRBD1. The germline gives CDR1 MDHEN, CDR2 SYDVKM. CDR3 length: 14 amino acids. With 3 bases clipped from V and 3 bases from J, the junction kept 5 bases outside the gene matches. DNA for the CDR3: TGTGCCAGCAGTTTCGGGGACAGAGTCTACGAGCAGTACTTC. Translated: CASSFGDRVYEQYF.

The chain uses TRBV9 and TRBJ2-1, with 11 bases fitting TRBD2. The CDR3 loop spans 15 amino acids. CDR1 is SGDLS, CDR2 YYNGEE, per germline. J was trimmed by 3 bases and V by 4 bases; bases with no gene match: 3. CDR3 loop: CASSMTSGVYNEQFF. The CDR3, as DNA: TGTGCCAGCAGCATGACTAGCGGGGTCTACAATGAGCAGTTCTTC.

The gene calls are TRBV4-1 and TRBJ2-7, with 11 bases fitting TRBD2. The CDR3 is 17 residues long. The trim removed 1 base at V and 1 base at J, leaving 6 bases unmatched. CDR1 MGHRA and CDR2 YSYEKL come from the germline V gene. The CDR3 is CASSQVASGRPSYEQYF. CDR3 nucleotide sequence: TGCGCCAGCAGCCAAGTGGCTAGCGGGAGGCCATCCTACGAGCAGTACTTC.

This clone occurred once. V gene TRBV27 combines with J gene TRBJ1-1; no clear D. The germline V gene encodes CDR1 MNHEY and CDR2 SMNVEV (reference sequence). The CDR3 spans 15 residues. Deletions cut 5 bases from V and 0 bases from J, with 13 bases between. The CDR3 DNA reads TGTGCCAGCAGTCCACTCCGGTCTCTGAACACTGAAGCTTTCTTT. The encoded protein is CASSPLRSLNTEAFF.

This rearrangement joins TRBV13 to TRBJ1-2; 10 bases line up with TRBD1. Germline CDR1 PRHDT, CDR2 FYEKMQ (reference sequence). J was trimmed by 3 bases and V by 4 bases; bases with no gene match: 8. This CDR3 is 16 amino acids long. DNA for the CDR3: TGTGCCAGCAGCTCCTTTACGGGACAGGGGCACTATGGCTACACCTTC. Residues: CASSSFTGQGHYGYTF.

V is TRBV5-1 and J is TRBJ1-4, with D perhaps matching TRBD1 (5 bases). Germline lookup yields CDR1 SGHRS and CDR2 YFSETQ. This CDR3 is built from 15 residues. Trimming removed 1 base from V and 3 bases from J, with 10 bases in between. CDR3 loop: CASSLQGSPNEKLFF. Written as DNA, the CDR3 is TGCGCCAGCAGCTTGCAGGGTTCCCCTAATGAAAAACTGTTTTTT. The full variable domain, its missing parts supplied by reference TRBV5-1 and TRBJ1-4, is KAGVTQTPRYLIKTRGQQVTLSCSPISGHRSVSWYQQTPGQGLQFLFEYFSETQRNKGNFPGRFSGRQFSNSRSEMNVSTLELGDSALYLCASSLQGSPNEKLFFGSGTQLSVL.

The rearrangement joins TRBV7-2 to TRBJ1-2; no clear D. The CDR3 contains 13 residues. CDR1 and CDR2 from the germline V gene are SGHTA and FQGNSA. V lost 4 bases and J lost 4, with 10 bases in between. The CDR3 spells CASSSGRGYGYTF. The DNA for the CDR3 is TGTGCCAGCAGCTCGGGGAGAGGCTATGGCTACACCTTC.

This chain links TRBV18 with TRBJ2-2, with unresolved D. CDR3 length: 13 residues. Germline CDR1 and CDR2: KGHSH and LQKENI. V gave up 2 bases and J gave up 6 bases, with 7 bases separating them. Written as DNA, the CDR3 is TGTGCCAGCTCACCATTGGCCGCCGGGGAGCTGTTTTTT. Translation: CASSPLAAGELFF.

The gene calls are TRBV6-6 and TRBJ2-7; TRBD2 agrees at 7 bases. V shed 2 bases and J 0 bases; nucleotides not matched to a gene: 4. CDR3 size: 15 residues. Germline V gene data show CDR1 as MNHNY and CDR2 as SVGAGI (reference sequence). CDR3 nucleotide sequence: TGTGCCAGCAGTTACGGGGGGGGTTACTCCTACGAGCAGTACTTC. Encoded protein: CASSYGGGYSYEQYF.

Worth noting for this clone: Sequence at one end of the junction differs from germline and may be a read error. This CDR3 reads CSSSLGTGGEAFF. DNA for the CDR3: TGTTCCAGCAGCCTTGGGACAGGAGGGGAAGCTTTCTTT. This chain links TRBV7-9 with TRBJ1-1; 8 bases are a match to TRBD1. The CDR3 contains 13 residues. Germline V CDR1 and CDR2: SEHNR, FQNEAQ (reference sequence).

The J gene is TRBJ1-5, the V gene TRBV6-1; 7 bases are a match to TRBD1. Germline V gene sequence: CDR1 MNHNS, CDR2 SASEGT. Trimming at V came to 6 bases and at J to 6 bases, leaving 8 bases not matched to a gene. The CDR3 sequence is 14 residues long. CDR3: CASSVHRGSQPQHF. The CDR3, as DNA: TGTGCCAGCAGCGTCCACAGGGGCAGTCAGCCCCAGCATTTT.

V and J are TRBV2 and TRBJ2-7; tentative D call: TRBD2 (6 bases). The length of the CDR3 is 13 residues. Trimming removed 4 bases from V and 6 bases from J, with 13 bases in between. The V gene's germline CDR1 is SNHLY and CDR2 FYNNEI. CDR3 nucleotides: TGTGCCAGCAGTGGGGAGGTAGCGGTCGAGCAGTACTTC. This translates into CASSGEVAVEQYF. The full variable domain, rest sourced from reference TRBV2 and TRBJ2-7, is EPEVTQTPSHQVTQMGQEVILRCVPISNHLYFYWYRQILGQKVEFLVSFYNNEISEKSEIFDDQFSVERPDGSNFTLKIRSTKLEDSAMYFCASSGEVAVEQYFGPGTRLTVT.

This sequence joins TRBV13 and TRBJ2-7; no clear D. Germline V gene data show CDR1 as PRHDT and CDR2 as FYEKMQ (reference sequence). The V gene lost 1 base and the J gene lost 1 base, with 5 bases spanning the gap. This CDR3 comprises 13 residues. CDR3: CASSLELSYEQYF. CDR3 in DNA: TGTGCCAGCAGCTTAGAACTTTCCTACGAGCAGTACTTC. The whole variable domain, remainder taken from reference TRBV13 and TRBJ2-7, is AAGVIQSPRHLIKEKRETATLKCYPIPRHDTVYWYQQGPGQDPQFLISFYEKMQSDKGSIPDRFSAQQFSDYHSELNMSSLELGDSALYFCASSLELSYEQYFGPGTRLTVT.

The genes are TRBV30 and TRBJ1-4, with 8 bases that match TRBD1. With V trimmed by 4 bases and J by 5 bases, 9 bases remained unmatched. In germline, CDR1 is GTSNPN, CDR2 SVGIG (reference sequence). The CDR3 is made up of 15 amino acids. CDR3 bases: TGTGCCTGGACCTCCCCAGGGGGCACCAATGAAAAACTGTTTTTT. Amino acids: CAWTSPGGTNEKLFF.

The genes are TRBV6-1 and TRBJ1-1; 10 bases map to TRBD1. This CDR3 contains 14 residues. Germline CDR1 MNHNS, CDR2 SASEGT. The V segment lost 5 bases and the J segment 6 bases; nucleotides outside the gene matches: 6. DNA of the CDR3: TGTGCCAGCAGTCCAGACAGGGGGCGGGCTGAAGCTTTCTTT. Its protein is CASSPDRGRAEAFF.

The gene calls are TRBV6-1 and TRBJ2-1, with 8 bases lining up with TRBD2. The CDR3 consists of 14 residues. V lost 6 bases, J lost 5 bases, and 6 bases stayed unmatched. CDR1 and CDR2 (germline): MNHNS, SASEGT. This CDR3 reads CASRPAGADNEQFF. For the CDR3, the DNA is TGTGCCAGCAGACCAGCGGGAGCCGACAATGAGCAGTTCTTC.

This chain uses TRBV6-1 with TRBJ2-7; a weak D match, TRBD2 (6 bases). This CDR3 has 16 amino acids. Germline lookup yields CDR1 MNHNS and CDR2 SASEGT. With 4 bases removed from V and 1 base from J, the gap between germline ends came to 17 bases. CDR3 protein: CASSASEWGVSYEQYF. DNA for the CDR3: TGTGCCAGCAGTGCCTCCGAGTGGGGGGTATCCTACGAGCAGTACTTC.

CDR3 sequence (DNA): TGTGCCAGTAGTAATAGGGGACAGGCCACCACAGATACGCAGTATTTT. The encoded protein is CASSNRGQATTDTQYF. V gene TRBV19 combines with J gene TRBJ2-3; 8 nucleotides align to TRBD1. The ends lost 4 bases at V and 2 bases at J; junction bases unmatched: 8. Germline lookup yields CDR1 LNHDA and CDR2 SQIVND (reference sequence). This CDR3 is 16 amino acids long.

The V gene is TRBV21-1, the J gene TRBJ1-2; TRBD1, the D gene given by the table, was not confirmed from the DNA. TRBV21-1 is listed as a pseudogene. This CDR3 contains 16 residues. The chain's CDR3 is CASSNSGDRGVNGYTF. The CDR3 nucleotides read TGTGCCAGCAGCAACTCGGGGGACAGGGGTGTTAATGGCTACACCTTC.

CDR3 coding DNA: TGTGCCTGGAGTTCTGGGCTTGGCGTCACTGAAGCTTTCTTT. Amino acids: CAWSSGLGVTEAFF. This chain uses TRBV30 with TRBJ1-1; D is uncertain. CDR3 length: 14 residues. V dropped 2 bases and J dropped 4 bases, with 14 bases sitting between them. Germline V gives CDR1 GTSNPN, CDR2 SVGIG (reference sequence).

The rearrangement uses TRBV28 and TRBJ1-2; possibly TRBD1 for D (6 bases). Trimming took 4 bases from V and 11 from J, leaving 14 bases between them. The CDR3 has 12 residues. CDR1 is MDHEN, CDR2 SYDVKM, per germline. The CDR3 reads CASSSGSTGYTF. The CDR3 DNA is TGTGCCAGCAGTTCTGGGTCCACAGGGTACACCTTC.

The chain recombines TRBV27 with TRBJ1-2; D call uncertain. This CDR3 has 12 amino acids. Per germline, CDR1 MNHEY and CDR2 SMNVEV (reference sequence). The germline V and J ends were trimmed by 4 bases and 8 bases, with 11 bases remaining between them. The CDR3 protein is CASSSPGRGYTF. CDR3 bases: TGTGCCAGCAGTTCCCCGGGGAGGGGCTACACCTTC.

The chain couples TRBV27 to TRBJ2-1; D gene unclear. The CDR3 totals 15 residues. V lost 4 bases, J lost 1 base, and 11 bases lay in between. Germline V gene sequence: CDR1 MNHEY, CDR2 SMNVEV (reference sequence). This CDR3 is CASSSGGQSYNEQFF. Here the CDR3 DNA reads TGTGCCAGCAGTTCCGGCGGTCAATCCTACAATGAGCAGTTCTTC.